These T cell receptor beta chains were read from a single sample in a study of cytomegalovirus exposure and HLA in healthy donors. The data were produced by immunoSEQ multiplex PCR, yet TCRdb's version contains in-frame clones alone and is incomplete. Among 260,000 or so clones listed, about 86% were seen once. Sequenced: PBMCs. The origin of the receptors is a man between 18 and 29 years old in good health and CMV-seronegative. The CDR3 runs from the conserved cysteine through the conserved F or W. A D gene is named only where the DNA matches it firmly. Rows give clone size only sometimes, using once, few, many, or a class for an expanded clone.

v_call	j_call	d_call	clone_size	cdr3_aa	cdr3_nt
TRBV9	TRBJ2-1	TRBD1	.	CASSVGIRQGGNEQFF	TGTGCCAGCAGCGTAGGGATAAGACAGGGGGGCAATGAGCAGTTCTTC
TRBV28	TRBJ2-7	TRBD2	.	CASSYLAGRAYEQYF	TGTGCCAGCAGTTATTTAGCGGGGAGGGCCTACGAGCAGTACTTC
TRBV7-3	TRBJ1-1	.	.	CASSLSGPNTEAFF	TGTGCCAGCAGTCTCTCAGGCCCCAACACTGAAGCTTTCTTT
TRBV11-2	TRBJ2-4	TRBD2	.	CASRRGGTLQIAKNIQYF	TGTGCCAGCAGGCGCGGGGGGACTCTCCAAATAGCCAAAAACATTCAGTACTTC
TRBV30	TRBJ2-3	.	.	CAWSRRDPDTQYF	TGTGCCTGGAGTAGGAGGGACCCAGATACGCAGTATTTT
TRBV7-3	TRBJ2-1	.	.	CASSRLGTRSYNEQFF	TGTGCCAGCAGTCGCCTGGGGACAAGGTCCTACAATGAGCAGTTCTTC
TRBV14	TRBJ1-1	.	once	CASSQDLSSEAFF	TGTGCCAGCAGCCAAGATCTGTCCTCTGAAGCTTTCTTT
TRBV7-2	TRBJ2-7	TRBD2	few	CASSLRGGKFPYEQYF	TGTGCCAGCAGCTTGCGGGGGGGCAAGTTCCCCTACGAGCAGTACTTC
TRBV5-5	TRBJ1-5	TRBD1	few	CASSPGQGRDQPQHF	TGTGCCAGCAGCCCGGGACAGGGTAGGGATCAGCCCCAGCATTTT
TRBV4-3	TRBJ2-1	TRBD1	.	CASSQGTGGENEQFF	TGCGCCAGCAGCCAGGGGACAGGGGGCGAAAATGAGCAGTTCTTC
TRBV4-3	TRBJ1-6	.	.	CASSQDMKLFFSPLHF	TGCGCCAGCAGCCAAGATATGAAGCTATTTTTTTCACCCCTCCACTTT
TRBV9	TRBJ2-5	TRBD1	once	CASSGNTGGQETQYF	TGTGCCAGCAGCGGGAATACAGGGGGCCAAGAGACCCAGTACTTC
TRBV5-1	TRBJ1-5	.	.	CASSLRGGSNQPQHF	TGCGCCAGCAGCTTGCGGGGGGGTAGCAATCAGCCCCAGCATTTT
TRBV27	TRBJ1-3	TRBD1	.	CASETGTAVFFSGNTIYF	TGTGCCAGCGAGACCGGGACAGCGGTATTCTTTTCTGGAAACACCATATATTTT
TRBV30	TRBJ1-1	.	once	CAWSVGRVGTEAFF	TGTGCCTGGAGTGTCGGCAGGGTCGGCACTGAAGCTTTCTTT
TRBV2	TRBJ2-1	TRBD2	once	CASRQPTSGGKGSYNEQFF	TGTGCCAGCAGACAACCAACTAGCGGGGGAAAAGGTTCCTACAATGAGCAGTTCTTC
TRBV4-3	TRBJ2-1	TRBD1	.	CASSQGTASRNEQFF	TGCGCCAGCAGCCAGGGGACAGCCTCTAGGAATGAGCAGTTCTTC
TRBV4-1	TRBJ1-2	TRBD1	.	CASSQEDRGWNGYTF	TGCGCCAGCAGCCAAGAAGACAGGGGTTGGAATGGCTACACCTTC
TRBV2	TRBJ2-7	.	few	CASSEGADEQYF	TGTGCCAGCAGTGAAGGAGCGGACGAGCAGTACTTC
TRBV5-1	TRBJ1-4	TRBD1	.	CASSLVSGTVGEKLFF	TGCGCCAGCAGCTTGGTTTCTGGGACAGTAGGGGAAAAACTGTTTTTT
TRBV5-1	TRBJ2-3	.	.	CASSFSSQGTDTQYF	TGCGCCAGCAGCTTTAGTAGTCAGGGGACAGATACGCAGTATTTT
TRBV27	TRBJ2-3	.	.	CASSSSVLGTDTQYF	TGTGCCAGCAGTTCTAGTGTCCTCGGCACAGATACGCAGTATTTT
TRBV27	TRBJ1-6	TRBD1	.	CASRGTGGGNSPLHF	TGTGCCAGCAGGGGTACAGGGGGCGGGAATTCACCCCTCCACTTT
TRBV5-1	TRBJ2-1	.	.	CASSLEGSSGNEQFF	TGCGCCAGCAGCTTGGAGGGGTCCTCCGGCAATGAGCAGTTCTTC
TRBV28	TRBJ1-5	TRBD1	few	CASSSGQGDQPQHF	TGTGCCAGCAGCTCCGGACAGGGGGATCAGCCCCAGCATTTT
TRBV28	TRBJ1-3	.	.	CASSLLTTSGNTIYF	TGTGCCAGCAGTTTACTGACAACTTCTGGAAACACCATATATTTT
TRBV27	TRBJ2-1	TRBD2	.	CASSFLGGGEYNEQFF	TGTGCCAGCAGTTTCTTAGGCGGGGGGGAGTACAATGAGCAGTTCTTC
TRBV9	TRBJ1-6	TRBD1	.	CASSAVTGGGSPLHF	TGTGCCAGCAGCGCCGTAACAGGGGGTGGGTCACCCCTCCACTTT
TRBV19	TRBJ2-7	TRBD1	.	CASSPDRAGEQYF	TGTGCCAGTAGCCCCGACAGGGCAGGGGAGCAGTACTTC
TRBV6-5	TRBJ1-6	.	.	CASSQPGGLALHF	TGTGCCAGCTCTCAACCAGGTGGATTAGCCCTCCACTTT
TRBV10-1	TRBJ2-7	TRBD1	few	CASSYGTGMGEQYF	TGCGCCAGCAGTTACGGGACAGGGATGGGGGAGCAGTACTTC
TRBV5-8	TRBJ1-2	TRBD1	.	CASSWGQGWNYGYTF	TGTGCCAGCAGCTGGGGACAGGGTTGGAACTATGGCTACACCTTC
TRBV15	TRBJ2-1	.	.	CATSILGRNEQFF	TGTGCCACCAGCATACTAGGCCGCAATGAGCAGTTCTTC
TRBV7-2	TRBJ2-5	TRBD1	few	CASSLGFRGPETQYF	TGTGCCAGCAGCTTAGGTTTCAGGGGGCCGGAGACCCAGTACTTC
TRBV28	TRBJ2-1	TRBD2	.	CAIKTSGYNEQFF	TGTGCCATCAAGACTAGCGGATACAATGAGCAGTTCTTC
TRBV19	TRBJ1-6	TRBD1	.	CATSGTGNSPLHF	TGTGCCACCTCCGGGACAGGTAATTCACCCCTCCACTTT
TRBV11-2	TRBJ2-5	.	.	CASSSQEQETQYF	TGTGCCAGCAGCTCGCAGGAACAAGAGACCCAGTACTTC
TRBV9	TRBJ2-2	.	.	CASAYGSLGGELFF	TGTGCCAGTGCGTACGGGAGTCTGGGCGGGGAGCTGTTTTTT
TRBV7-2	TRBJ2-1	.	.	CASSLLQTYNEQFF	TGTGCCAGCAGCTTATTACAGACCTACAATGAGCAGTTCTTC
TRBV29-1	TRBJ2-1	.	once	CSVGLPGAYSYNEQFF	TGCAGCGTTGGTTTGCCGGGAGCGTACTCCTACAATGAGCAGTTCTTC
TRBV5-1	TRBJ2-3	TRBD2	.	CASSFGAGGLTDTQYF	TGCGCCAGCAGCTTCGGTGCGGGGGGCCTCACAGATACGCAGTATTTT
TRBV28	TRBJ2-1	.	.	CASRFGMSSYNEQFF	TGTGCCAGCAGATTCGGGATGAGCTCCTACAATGAGCAGTTCTTC
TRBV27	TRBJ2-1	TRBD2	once	CASVGAGDLVEQFF	TGTGCCAGTGTAGGGGCGGGAGATTTGGTTGAGCAGTTCTTC
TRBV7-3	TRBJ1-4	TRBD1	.	CASSLIPTGTNEKLFF	TGTGCCAGCAGCTTAATTCCGACAGGGACTAATGAAAAACTGTTTTTT
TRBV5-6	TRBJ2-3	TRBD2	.	CASSWNGLAGMDTQYF	TGTGCCAGCAGCTGGAACGGACTAGCGGGAATGGATACGCAGTATTTT
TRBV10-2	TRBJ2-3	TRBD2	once	CASNGLAGEFDTQYF	TGCGCCAGCAATGGACTAGCGGGAGAGTTTGATACGCAGTATTTT
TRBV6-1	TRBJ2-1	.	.	CASSVTAYNEQFF	TGTGCCAGCAGTGTGACAGCTTACAATGAGCAGTTCTTC